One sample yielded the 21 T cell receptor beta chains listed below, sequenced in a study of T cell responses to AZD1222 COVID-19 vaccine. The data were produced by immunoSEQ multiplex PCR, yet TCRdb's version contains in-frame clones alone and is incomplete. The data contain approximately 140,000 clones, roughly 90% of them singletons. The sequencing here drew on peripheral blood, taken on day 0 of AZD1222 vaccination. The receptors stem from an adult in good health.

The CDR3 loop is CAISERSGLELGNEQFF. As DNA, the CDR3 is TGTGCCATCAGTGAACGGTCGGGACTAGAATTGGGCAATGAGCAGTTCTTC. The J gene is TRBJ2-1, the V gene TRBV10-3, with 8 bases fitting TRBD2. The germline V gene encodes CDR1 ENHRY and CDR2 SYGVKD. V dropped 3 bases and J dropped 6; count of bases not matched to a gene: 13. The CDR3 runs 17 residues.

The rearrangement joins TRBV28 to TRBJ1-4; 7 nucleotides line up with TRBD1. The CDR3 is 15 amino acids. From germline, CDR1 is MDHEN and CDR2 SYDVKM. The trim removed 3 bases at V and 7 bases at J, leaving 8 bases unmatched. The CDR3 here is CASSFSGGIGEKLFF. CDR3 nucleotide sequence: TGTGCCAGCAGTTTTTCAGGGGGGATAGGTGAAAAACTGTTTTTT.

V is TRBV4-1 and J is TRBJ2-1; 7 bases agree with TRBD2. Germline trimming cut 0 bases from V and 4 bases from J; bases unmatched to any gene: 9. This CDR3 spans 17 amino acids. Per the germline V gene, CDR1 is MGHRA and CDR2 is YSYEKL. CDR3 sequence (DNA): TGCGCCAGCAGCCAAGATCGGGTCGGGAGGCCGTACAATGAGCAGTTCTTC. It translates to CASSQDRVGRPYNEQFF.

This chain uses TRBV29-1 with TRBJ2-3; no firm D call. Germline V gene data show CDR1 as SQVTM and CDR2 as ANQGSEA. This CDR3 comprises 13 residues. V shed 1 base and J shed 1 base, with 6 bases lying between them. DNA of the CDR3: TGCAGCGTTGAAGGGGAAGGCACAGATACGCAGTATTTT. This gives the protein CSVEGEGTDTQYF.

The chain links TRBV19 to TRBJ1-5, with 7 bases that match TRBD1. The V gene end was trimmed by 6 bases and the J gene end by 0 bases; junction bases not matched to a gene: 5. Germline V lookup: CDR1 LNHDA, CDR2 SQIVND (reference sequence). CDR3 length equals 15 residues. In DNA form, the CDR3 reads TGTGCCAGTAGCGCACAGGGGAATAGCAATCAGCCCCAGCATTTT. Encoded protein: CASSAQGNSNQPQHF.

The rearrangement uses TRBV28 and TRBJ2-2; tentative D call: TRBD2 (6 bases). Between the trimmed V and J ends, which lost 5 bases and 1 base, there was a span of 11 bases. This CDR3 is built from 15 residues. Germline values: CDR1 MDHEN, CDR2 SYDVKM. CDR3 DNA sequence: TGTGCCAGCAGTCCCGCCGGGAGGAACACCGGGGAGCTGTTTTTT. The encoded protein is CASSPAGRNTGELFF.

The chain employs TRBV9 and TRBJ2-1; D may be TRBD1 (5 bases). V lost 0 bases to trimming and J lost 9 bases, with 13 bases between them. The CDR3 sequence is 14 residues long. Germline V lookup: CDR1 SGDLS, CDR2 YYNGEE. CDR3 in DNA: TGTGCCAGCAGCGTAGCAGGGCTCCTTAGTGAGCAGTTCTTC. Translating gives CASSVAGLLSEQFF.

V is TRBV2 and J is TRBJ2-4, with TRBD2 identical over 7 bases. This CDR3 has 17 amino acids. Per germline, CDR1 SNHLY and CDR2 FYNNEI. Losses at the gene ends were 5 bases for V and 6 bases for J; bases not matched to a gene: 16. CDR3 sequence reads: CASSLVLATGWGNIQYF. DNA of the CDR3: TGTGCCAGCAGTTTGGTACTAGCGACTGGGTGGGGAAACATTCAGTACTTC.

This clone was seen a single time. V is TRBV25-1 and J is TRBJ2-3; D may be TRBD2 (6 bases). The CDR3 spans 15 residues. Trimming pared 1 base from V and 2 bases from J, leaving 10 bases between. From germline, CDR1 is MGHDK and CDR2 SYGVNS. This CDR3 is CASSESGDLTDTQYF. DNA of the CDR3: TGTGCCAGCAGTGAATCGGGGGACCTCACAGATACGCAGTATTTT.

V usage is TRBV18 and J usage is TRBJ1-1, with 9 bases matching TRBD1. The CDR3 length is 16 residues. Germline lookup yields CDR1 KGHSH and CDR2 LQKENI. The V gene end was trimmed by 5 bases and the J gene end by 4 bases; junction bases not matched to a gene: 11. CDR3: CASSDGQGIGGTEAFF. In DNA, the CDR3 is TGTGCCAGCTCAGACGGACAGGGGATCGGTGGCACTGAAGCTTTCTTT.

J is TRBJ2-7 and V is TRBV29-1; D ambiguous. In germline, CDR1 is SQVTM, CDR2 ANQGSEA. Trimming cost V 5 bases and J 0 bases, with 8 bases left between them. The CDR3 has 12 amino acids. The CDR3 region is CSVRIGSYEQYF. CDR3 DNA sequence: TGCAGCGTTCGCATAGGCTCCTACGAGCAGTACTTC.

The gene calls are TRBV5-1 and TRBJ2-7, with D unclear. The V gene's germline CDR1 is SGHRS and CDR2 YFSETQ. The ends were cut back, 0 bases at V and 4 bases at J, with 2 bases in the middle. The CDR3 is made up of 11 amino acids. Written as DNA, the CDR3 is TGCGCCAGCAGCTTGGCGTACGAGCAGTACTTC. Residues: CASSLAYEQYF.

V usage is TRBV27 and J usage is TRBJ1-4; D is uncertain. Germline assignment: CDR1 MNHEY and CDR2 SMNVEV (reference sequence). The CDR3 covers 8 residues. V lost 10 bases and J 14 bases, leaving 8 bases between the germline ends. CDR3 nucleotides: TGTGCCACACCCCGGCTGTTTTTT. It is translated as CATPRLFF.

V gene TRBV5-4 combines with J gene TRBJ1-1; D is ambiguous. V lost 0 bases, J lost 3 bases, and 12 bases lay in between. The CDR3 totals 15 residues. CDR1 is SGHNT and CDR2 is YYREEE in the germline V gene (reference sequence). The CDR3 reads CASSLETKLYTEAFF. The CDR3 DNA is TGTGCCAGCAGCTTGGAGACTAAGCTATACACTGAAGCTTTCTTT.

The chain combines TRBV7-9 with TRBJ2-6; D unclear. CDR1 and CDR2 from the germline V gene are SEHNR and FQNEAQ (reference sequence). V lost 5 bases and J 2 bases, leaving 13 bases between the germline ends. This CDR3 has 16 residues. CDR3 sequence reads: CASSPYYAAGANVLTF. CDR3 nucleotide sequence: TGTGCCAGCAGCCCTTACTACGCTGCTGGGGCCAACGTCCTGACTTTC.

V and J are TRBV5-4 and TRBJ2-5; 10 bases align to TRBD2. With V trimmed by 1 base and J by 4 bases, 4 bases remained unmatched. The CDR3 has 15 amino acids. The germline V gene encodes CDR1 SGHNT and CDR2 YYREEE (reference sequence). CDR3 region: CASSLSLAGVETQYF. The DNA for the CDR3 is TGTGCCAGCAGCTTGTCCCTAGCGGGAGTAGAGACCCAGTACTTC. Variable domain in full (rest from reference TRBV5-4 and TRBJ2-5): ETGVTQSPTHLIKTRGQQVTLRCSSQSGHNTVSWYQQALGQGPQFIFQYYREEENGRGNFPPRFSGLQFPNYSSELNVNALELDDSALYLCASSLSLAGVETQYFGPGTRLLVL.

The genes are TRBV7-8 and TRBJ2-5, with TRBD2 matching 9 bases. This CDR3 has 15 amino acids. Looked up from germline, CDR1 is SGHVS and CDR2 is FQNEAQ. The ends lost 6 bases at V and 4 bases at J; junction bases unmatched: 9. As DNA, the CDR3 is TGTGCCAGCAGGTTTAGCGGGAGTTTGGGAGAGACCCAGTACTTC. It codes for CASRFSGSLGETQYF.

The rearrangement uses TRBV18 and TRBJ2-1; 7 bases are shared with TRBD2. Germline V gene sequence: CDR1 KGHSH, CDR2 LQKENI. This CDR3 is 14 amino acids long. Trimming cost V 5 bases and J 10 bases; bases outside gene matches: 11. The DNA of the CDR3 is TGTGCCAGCTCAGGGCGGGGGTCTGAGGGAGAGCAGTTCTTC. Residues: CASSGRGSEGEQFF.

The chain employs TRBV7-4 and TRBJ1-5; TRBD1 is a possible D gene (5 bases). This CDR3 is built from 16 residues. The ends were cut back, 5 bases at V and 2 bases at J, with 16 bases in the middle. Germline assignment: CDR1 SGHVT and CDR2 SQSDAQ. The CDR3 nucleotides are TGTGCCAGCAGCCCCTGTCAGGGTAAGGGCAATCAGCCCCAGCATTTT. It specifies CASSPCQGKGNQPQHF.

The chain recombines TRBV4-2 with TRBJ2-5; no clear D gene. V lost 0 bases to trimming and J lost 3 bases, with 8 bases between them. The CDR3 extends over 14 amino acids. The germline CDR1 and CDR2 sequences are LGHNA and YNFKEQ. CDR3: CASSQEAREETQYF. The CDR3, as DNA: TGTGCCAGCAGCCAAGAGGCTAGAGAAGAGACCCAGTACTTC.

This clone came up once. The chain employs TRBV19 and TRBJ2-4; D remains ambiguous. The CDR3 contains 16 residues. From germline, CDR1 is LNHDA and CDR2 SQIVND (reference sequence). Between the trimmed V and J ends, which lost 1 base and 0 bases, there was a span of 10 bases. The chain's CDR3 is CASSIALGIAKNIQYF. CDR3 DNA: TGTGCCAGTAGTATAGCATTGGGGATAGCCAAAAACATTCAGTACTTC.